This T cell receptor (beta chain) derives from a study of T cell responses to AZD1222 COVID-19 vaccine. Data came from immunoSEQ multiplex PCR; TCRdb stores just in-frame clones and leaves some out. The repertoire holds about 120,000 clones, with approximately 85% as singletons. The germline CDR1 and CDR2 sequences are LNHDA and SQIVND (reference sequence). This CDR3 region has 15 residues. V shed 5 bases, J shed 7 bases, and the junction held 11 bases outside the gene matches. This TCR was sampled from an adult in good health. V usage is TRBV19 and J usage is TRBJ2-4, with 7 bases aligning to TRBD2. Source: peripheral blood, taken on day 0 of AZD1222 vaccination. Here the CDR3 DNA reads TGTGCCAGTAGTCCCCGAGCGGGATGGAGGAACATTCAGTACTTC. Translating gives CASSPRAGWRNIQYF.